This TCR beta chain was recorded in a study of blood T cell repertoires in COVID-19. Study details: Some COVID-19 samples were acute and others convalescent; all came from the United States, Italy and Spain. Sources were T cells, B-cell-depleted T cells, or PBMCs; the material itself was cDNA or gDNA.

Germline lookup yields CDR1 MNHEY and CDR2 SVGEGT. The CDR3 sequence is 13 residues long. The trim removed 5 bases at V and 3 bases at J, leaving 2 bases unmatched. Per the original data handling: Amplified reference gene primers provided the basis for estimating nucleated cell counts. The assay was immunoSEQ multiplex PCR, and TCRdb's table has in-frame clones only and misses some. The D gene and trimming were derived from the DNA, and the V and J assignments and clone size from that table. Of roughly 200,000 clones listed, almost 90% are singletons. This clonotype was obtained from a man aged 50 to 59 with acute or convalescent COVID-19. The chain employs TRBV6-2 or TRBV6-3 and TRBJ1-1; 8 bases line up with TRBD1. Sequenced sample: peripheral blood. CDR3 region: CASSQTGDTEAFF. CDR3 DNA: TGTGCCAGCAGTCAGACAGGGGACACTGAAGCTTTCTTT.